This is a list of T cell receptor beta chains from one sample in a study of PD-1 blockade in classical Hodgkin lymphoma. Clones were read by immunoSEQ multiplex PCR, and TCRdb kept only the in-frame ones, dropping some. The sample lists about 23,000 clones; 88% were seen once. Sequenced material: peripheral blood mononuclear cells (PBMCs), taken before the fourth cycle of nivolumab. The receptors were sampled from a human donor with classical Hodgkin lymphoma. The CDR3 runs from the conserved cysteine through the conserved F or W. D genes are given only for firm matches. Expanded clones are given a class, and other clones once, few, many or no size at all.

j_call: TRBJ2-7
clone_size: NA
cdr3_length: 12
v_call: TRBV9
d_call: NA
cdr3_aa: CASSVVSGEQYF
cdr3_nt: TGTGCCAGCAGCGTAGTATCCGGCGAGCAGTACTTC

j_call: TRBJ2-7
clone_size: medium-sized
cdr3_length: 15
v_call: TRBV4-2
d_call: TRBD1
cdr3_aa: CASSQETGGSGEQYF
cdr3_nt: TGTGCCAGCAGCCAAGAAACAGGGGGCTCGGGGGAGCAGTACTTC

j_call: TRBJ1-2
clone_size: NA
cdr3_length: 13
v_call: TRBV16
d_call: NA
cdr3_aa: CASKRAVGYGYTF
cdr3_nt: TGTGCCAGCAAAAGGGCGGTGGGCTATGGCTACACCTTC

j_call: TRBJ2-3
clone_size: NA
cdr3_length: 13
v_call: TRBV5-1
d_call: NA
cdr3_aa: CASSLEGTDTQYF
cdr3_nt: TGCGCCAGCAGCTTGGAGGGCACAGATACGCAGTATTTT

j_call: TRBJ2-1
clone_size: NA
cdr3_length: 15
v_call: TRBV18
d_call: TRBD2
cdr3_aa: CASSLAGGQLNEQFF
cdr3_nt: TGTGCCAGCTCATTAGCGGGGGGGCAACTCAATGAGCAGTTCTTC

j_call: TRBJ2-7
clone_size: NA
cdr3_length: 15
v_call: TRBV12-5
d_call: NA
cdr3_aa: CASGPYSAGSYEQYF
cdr3_nt: TGTGCTAGTGGCCCATACTCGGCGGGTTCCTACGAGCAGTACTTC

j_call: TRBJ2-5
clone_size: NA
cdr3_length: 15
v_call: TRBV27
d_call: NA
cdr3_aa: CASSSLAGFGETQYF
cdr3_nt: TGTGCCAGCAGTTCCCTGGCGGGGTTTGGGGAGACCCAGTACTTC

j_call: TRBJ1-6
clone_size: NA
cdr3_length: 16
v_call: TRBV7-9
d_call: TRBD1
cdr3_aa: CASSLWTGEYNSPLHF
cdr3_nt: TGTGCCAGCAGCTTATGGACAGGGGAGTATAATTCACCCCTCCACTTT

j_call: TRBJ1-1
clone_size: NA
cdr3_length: 13
v_call: TRBV19
d_call: TRBD1
cdr3_aa: CASSSTGETEAFF
cdr3_nt: TGTGCCAGTAGTTCGACAGGGGAGACTGAAGCTTTCTTT

j_call: TRBJ1-1
clone_size: once
cdr3_length: 13
v_call: TRBV29-1
d_call: NA
cdr3_aa: CSTQSVGDTEAFF
cdr3_nt: TGCAGCACGCAATCAGTGGGGGACACTGAAGCTTTCTTT

j_call: TRBJ2-1
clone_size: NA
cdr3_length: 15
v_call: TRBV7-9
d_call: TRBD2
cdr3_aa: CASSFTGTSGNEQFF
cdr3_nt: TGTGCCAGCAGCTTCACCGGGACTAGCGGAAATGAGCAGTTCTTC

j_call: TRBJ2-2
clone_size: NA
cdr3_length: 18
v_call: TRBV9
d_call: NA
cdr3_aa: CASSVYSSPRGNTGELFF
cdr3_nt: TGTGCCAGCAGCGTATATTCTAGTCCAAGGGGGAACACCGGGGAGCTGTTTTTT

j_call: TRBJ2-3
clone_size: few
cdr3_length: 15
v_call: TRBV19
d_call: NA
cdr3_aa: CASSISGSGRPVQYF
cdr3_nt: TGTGCCAGTAGTATTTCGGGGTCGGGCCGTCCGGTGCAGTATTTT

j_call: TRBJ2-5
clone_size: once
cdr3_length: 12
v_call: TRBV19
d_call: TRBD1
cdr3_aa: CASSTGGETQYF
cdr3_nt: TGTGCCAGTTCAACAGGGGGAGAGACCCAGTACTTC

j_call: TRBJ1-1
clone_size: NA
cdr3_length: 14
v_call: TRBV2
d_call: NA
cdr3_aa: CASSFVGEWTEAFF
cdr3_nt: TGTGCCAGCAGTTTTGTAGGGGAGTGGACTGAAGCTTTCTTT

j_call: TRBJ2-2
clone_size: NA
cdr3_length: 12
v_call: TRBV5-4
d_call: NA
cdr3_aa: CASSAEIGELFF
cdr3_nt: TGTGCCAGCAGCGCGGAAATCGGGGAGCTGTTTTTT

j_call: TRBJ2-5
clone_size: NA
cdr3_length: 15
v_call: TRBV7-6
d_call: NA
cdr3_aa: CASSLEPGFGETQYF
cdr3_nt: TGTGCCAGCAGCTTAGAACCGGGGTTTGGAGAGACCCAGTACTTC

j_call: TRBJ2-5
clone_size: once
cdr3_length: 13
v_call: TRBV10-2
d_call: NA
cdr3_aa: CASSPTTLETQYF
cdr3_nt: TGCGCCAGCAGCCCAACTACTTTAGAGACCCAGTACTTC

j_call: TRBJ2-6
clone_size: once
cdr3_length: 15
v_call: TRBV2
d_call: NA
cdr3_aa: CASSAVNSGANVLTF
cdr3_nt: TGTGCCAGCAGTGCGGTGAACTCTGGGGCCAACGTCCTGACTTTC

j_call: TRBJ2-3
clone_size: NA
cdr3_length: 16
v_call: TRBV5-1
d_call: TRBD1
cdr3_aa: CASSSGQGAGTDTQYF
cdr3_nt: TGCGCCAGCAGCTCGGGACAGGGGGCTGGCACAGATACGCAGTATTTT

j_call: TRBJ1-1
clone_size: NA
cdr3_length: 21
v_call: TRBV4-1
d_call: TRBD1
cdr3_aa: CASSPYPGQGVEGALNTEAFF
cdr3_nt: TGCGCCAGCAGCCCATACCCGGGACAGGGGGTCGAGGGGGCTTTGAACACTGAAGCTTTCTTT

j_call: TRBJ2-5
clone_size: NA
cdr3_length: 14
v_call: TRBV11-1
d_call: NA
cdr3_aa: CASSLIVTQETQYF
cdr3_nt: TGTGCCAGCAGCTTGATAGTAACCCAAGAGACCCAGTACTTC

j_call: TRBJ2-7
clone_size: NA
cdr3_length: 13
v_call: TRBV2
d_call: NA
cdr3_aa: CASSSPYSYEQYF
cdr3_nt: TGTGCCAGCAGTAGCCCTTACTCCTACGAGCAGTACTTC

j_call: TRBJ1-3
clone_size: NA
cdr3_length: 14
v_call: TRBV2
d_call: NA
cdr3_aa: CASSEGHSGNTIYF
cdr3_nt: TGTGCCAGCAGTGAAGGGCACTCTGGAAACACCATATATTTT

j_call: TRBJ1-2
clone_size: few
cdr3_length: 17
v_call: TRBV5-1
d_call: NA
cdr3_aa: CASSSGQWVGGNYGYTF
cdr3_nt: TGCGCCAGCAGTTCAGGACAGTGGGTTGGGGGGAACTATGGCTACACCTTC

j_call: TRBJ2-6
clone_size: NA
cdr3_length: 17
v_call: TRBV9
d_call: NA
cdr3_aa: CASESVYKQSRANVLTF
cdr3_nt: TGTGCCAGCGAAAGCGTGTACAAACAAAGTCGGGCCAACGTCCTGACTTTC

j_call: TRBJ1-4
clone_size: once
cdr3_length: 14
v_call: TRBV19
d_call: NA
cdr3_aa: CASSPRQVHEKLFF
cdr3_nt: TGTGCCAGTAGTCCCAGACAGGTCCATGAAAAACTGTTTTTT

j_call: TRBJ2-7
clone_size: NA
cdr3_length: 13
v_call: TRBV9
d_call: NA
cdr3_aa: CASSVVVSGVQYF
cdr3_nt: TGTGCCAGCAGCGTAGTAGTTTCCGGAGTTCAGTACTTC

j_call: TRBJ1-2
clone_size: NA
cdr3_length: 14
v_call: TRBV6-6
d_call: TRBD1
cdr3_aa: CASSYEGQGYGYTF
cdr3_nt: TGTGCCAGCAGTTACGAGGGACAGGGTTATGGCTACACCTTC

j_call: TRBJ1-2
clone_size: NA
cdr3_length: 13
v_call: TRBV27
d_call: NA
cdr3_aa: CASSLDTGLGYTF
cdr3_nt: TGTGCCAGCAGTTTAGATACGGGGTTGGGCTACACCTTC

j_call: TRBJ1-3
clone_size: NA
cdr3_length: 13
v_call: TRBV9
d_call: NA
cdr3_aa: CASSLGDGNTIYF
cdr3_nt: TGTGCCAGCAGCCTCGGGGATGGAAACACCATATATTTT

j_call: TRBJ1-5
clone_size: NA
cdr3_length: 18
v_call: TRBV19
d_call: NA
cdr3_aa: CASSILGARGYSNQPQHF
cdr3_nt: TGTGCCAGTAGTATACTGGGGGCGCGGGGATATAGCAATCAGCCCCAGCATTTT

j_call: TRBJ2-2
clone_size: NA
cdr3_length: 15
v_call: TRBV7-7
d_call: TRBD1
cdr3_aa: CASSWDPGGTGELFF
cdr3_nt: TGTGCCAGCAGCTGGGACCCAGGGGGCACCGGGGAGCTGTTTTTT

j_call: TRBJ1-3
clone_size: once
cdr3_length: 15
v_call: TRBV7-2
d_call: NA
cdr3_aa: CASSLAGGAGNTIYF
cdr3_nt: TGTGCCAGCAGCTTAGCAGGGGGAGCGGGAAACACCATATATTTT

j_call: TRBJ2-1
clone_size: NA
cdr3_length: 15
v_call: TRBV19
d_call: NA
cdr3_aa: CASTRDSSSYNEQFF
cdr3_nt: TGTGCCAGTACCCGGGACTCGAGCTCCTACAATGAGCAGTTCTTC